Listed below are T cell receptor beta chains from one sample, sequenced in a study of T-cell reconstitution after alpha-beta-depleted transplantation in children. TCRdb reanalysed the PCR reads using MiXCR and keeps one entry per CDR3 protein. The table includes about 580,000 distinct CDR3 sequences, approximately 22% detected once. Specimen: PBMCs, mostly from graft donor cells, collected 360 days after TCRalphabeta/CD19-depleted stem cell transplant. The receptors were gathered from a boy under two years old who had a stem cell transplant for acute myeloid leukemia, so the T cells may come from the graft donor. CDR3s include the opening cysteine and the closing phenylalanine or tryptophan. A D gene is named only where the DNA matches it firmly. Clone size appears in some rows only: once, few, many, or a class for an expanded clone.

few,TRBJ2-3,TRBD2,TRBV4-2,TGTGCCAGCAGCCTCCCGTCTAGCGGGTCTCCAGATACGCAGTATTTT,CASSLPSSGSPDTQYF
-,TRBJ2-7,-,TRBV7-9,TGTGCCAGCAGCTTCTATGGGGCCCCCTACGAGCAGTACTTC,CASSFYGAPYEQYF
few,TRBJ1-2,-,TRBV12-3/TRBV12-4,TGTGCCAGCAGTTTATCGCGCGGGGCAGGGAGTCGGTATGGCTACACCTTC,CASSLSRGAGSRYGYTF
-,TRBJ1-3,-,TRBV5-1,TGCGCCAGCACCCCGGGGGAAGCTGGAAACACCATATATTTT,CASTPGEAGNTIYF
medium-sized,TRBJ2-2,TRBD1,TRBV6-2/TRBV6-3,TGTGCCAGCAGTTTCGGACAGGGGGAATCCGGGGAGCTGTTTTTT,CASSFGQGESGELFF
many,TRBJ1-2,-,TRBV6-2/TRBV6-3,TGTGCCAGCAGTTACCCCCCGGGAATGGGCTATGGCTACACCTTC,CASSYPPGMGYGYTF
-,TRBJ2-7,-,TRBV18,TGTGCCAGCTCACCAGGGGGTTCAAGGAACGAGCAGTACTTC,CASSPGGSRNEQYF
-,TRBJ2-1,TRBD1,TRBV6-1,TGTGCCAGCAGTCCCGGGACAGACAACAATGAGCAGTTCTTC,CASSPGTDNNEQFF
-,TRBJ1-2,-,TRBV5-1,TGCGCCAGCAGCCGTGACAGGACGAATGGCTACACCTTC,CASSRDRTNGYTF
many,TRBJ2-5,-,TRBV25-1,TGTGCCAGCAACACCCCCGGAGAGACCCAGTACTTC,CASNTPGETQYF
-,TRBJ2-6,-,TRBV7-6,TGTGCCAGCAGCTCTTACAGGGCCGCTGGGGCCAACGTCCTGACTTTC,CASSSYRAAGANVLTF
many,TRBJ1-2,-,TRBV20-1,TGCAGTGCTAGGTCCCAGGGGAATACCGGGACGAATGGCTACACCTTC,CSARSQGNTGTNGYTF
-,TRBJ2-3,-,TRBV29-1,TGCAGCTCCACTGCCCCCGGGGGCACAGATACGCAGTATTTT,CSSTAPGGTDTQYF
-,TRBJ2-5,TRBD1,TRBV5-5,TGTGCCAGCAGCTTACGACAGGGAATCCAAGAGACCCAGTACTTC,CASSLRQGIQETQYF
-,TRBJ2-2,-,TRBV21-1,TGTGCCAGCAGCAAAGATGGGGAAAGGGACGCGAACACCGGGGAGCTGTTTTTT,CASSKDGERDANTGELFF
few,TRBJ2-5,-,TRBV20-1,TGCAGTGCTAGGGCTGTTACCGCCCGAGAGACCCAGTACTTC,CSARAVTARETQYF
few,TRBJ1-6,-,TRBV20-1,TGCAGTGCTGAACAGGGCCCCATTATTCCCCTCCACTTT,CSAEQGPIIPLHF
many,TRBJ2-1,TRBD2,TRBV9,TGTGCCAGCAGCCCCAAACGTAGCGGGGACAATGAGCAGTTCTTC,CASSPKRSGDNEQFF
-,TRBJ2-2,-,TRBV7-6,TGTGCCAGCAGCTTAGTAGCACAGGGCAAGAACACCGGGGAGCTGTTTTTT,CASSLVAQGKNTGELFF
-,TRBJ2-1,-,TRBV11-2,TGTGCCAGCAGTTCTGATTTCGAGCAGTTCTTC,CASSSDFEQFF
many,TRBJ2-5,TRBD1,TRBV9,TGTGCCAGCAGCGCACGTGGGACAGCCCAAGAGACCCAGTACTTC,CASSARGTAQETQYF
many,TRBJ1-6,-,TRBV20-1,TGCAGTGCTCCTTCTACAGGGAGGGCTAATTCACCCCTCCACTTT,CSAPSTGRANSPLHF
few,TRBJ1-1,TRBD1,TRBV7-8,TGTGCCAGCAGCCCGCGGGGGACAGCCTACATGAACACTGAAGCTTTCTTT,CASSPRGTAYMNTEAFF
many,TRBJ2-1,TRBD1,TRBV6-2/TRBV6-3,TGTGCCAGCAGTTACTCTGGGACAGGGAAACACAATGAGCAGTTCTTC,CASSYSGTGKHNEQFF
-,TRBJ1-5,-,TRBV28,TGTGCCAGCACGGAGGGAGGGGAAGGTGAGCCCCAGCATTTT,CASTEGGEGEPQHF
many,TRBJ1-2,-,TRBV7-2,TGTGCCAGCAGCCCCAGCCTCTATGGCTACACCTTC,CASSPSLYGYTF
-,TRBJ2-5,TRBD1,TRBV20-1,TGCAGTGCTAGGACAGGGGGCATGGAGACCCAGTACTTC,CSARTGGMETQYF
many,TRBJ1-2,-,TRBV7-9,TGTGCCAGCAGCTTGGGGGTGACGAGTGGCTACACCTTC,CASSLGVTSGYTF
-,TRBJ2-5,-,TRBV7-6,TGTGCCAGCAAACCTCTCCGGGGGCGCCAAGAGACCCAGTACTTC,CASKPLRGRQETQYF
few,TRBJ2-7,-,TRBV7-9,TGTGCCAGCAGGGGGGAGAATGAGCAGTACTTC,CASRGENEQYF
-,TRBJ2-5,-,TRBV6-6,TGTGCCAGCAGTTACTCAAAGACCTCCGTAGGTTACTTC,CASSYSKTSVGYF
-,TRBJ1-1,-,TRBV20-1,TGCAGTGCTCTACGGGGGGTCGACACTGAAGCTTTCTTT,CSALRGVDTEAFF
-,TRBJ2-1,-,TRBV5-1,TGCGCCAGCAGCCCCCTAGAGTCCTACAATGAGCAGTTCTTC,CASSPLESYNEQFF
-,TRBJ1-1,-,TRBV6-2/TRBV6-3,TGTGCCAGCAGTAGGGACGAAGAGAACACTGAAGCTTTCTTT,CASSRDEENTEAFF
-,TRBJ2-2,-,TRBV13,TGTGCCAGCAGCGCCGGGGGTCTTGGGGAGCTGTTTTTT,CASSAGGLGELFF
many,TRBJ2-5,-,TRBV6-1,TGTGCCAGCAGGCCCACGTGGGTTGGGGAGACCCAGTACTTC,CASRPTWVGETQYF
many,TRBJ2-2,-,TRBV12-3/TRBV12-4,TGTGCCAGCAGTTTACCCTCCACCGGGGAGCTGTTTTTT,CASSLPSTGELFF
-,TRBJ1-5,-,TRBV4-3,TGCGCCAGCAGCCAAGATTGGGAATATCAGCCCCAGCATTTT,CASSQDWEYQPQHF
many,TRBJ2-2,-,TRBV4-2,TGTGCCAGCAGCCAAGACATGACCCACAACACCGGGGAGCTGTTTTTT,CASSQDMTHNTGELFF
-,TRBJ2-2,TRBD1,TRBV12-3/TRBV12-4,TGTGCCAGCAGTTCTTCCGACAGGGGTTACCGCTGGGACACCGGGGAGCTGTTTTTT,CASSSSDRGYRWDTGELFF
-,TRBJ2-3,-,TRBV5-1,TGCGCCAGCAGCATACGACAGACAGATACGCAGTATTTT,CASSIRQTDTQYF
few,TRBJ2-5,TRBD1,TRBV10-2,TGCGCCAGCAGTGAGTCTGACAGGGGAGCGAGGCGAGAGACCCAGTACTTC,CASSESDRGARRETQYF
-,TRBJ2-3,TRBD1,TRBV5-5,TGTGCCAGCAGCTTAACAGGGGGCGGAGGAGTCACAGATACGCAGTATTTT,CASSLTGGGGVTDTQYF
few,TRBJ1-2,-,TRBV7-2,TGTGCCAGCAGAACACCAGGGAAGGGAGGCTACACCTTC,CASRTPGKGGYTF
few,TRBJ2-7,-,TRBV5-1,TGCGCCAGCAGCTACGGGACGGCAAGCTCCTACGAGCAGTACTTC,CASSYGTASSYEQYF
many,TRBJ2-2,TRBD2,TRBV12-3/TRBV12-4,TGTGCCAGCAGGCCCAGTAGCGGGGGAGCGAACACCGGGGAGCTGTTTTTT,CASRPSSGGANTGELFF
-,TRBJ1-6,TRBD1,TRBV6-1,TGTGCCAGCAGTGGATCGGACAGGGGGAATTCACCCCTCCACTTT,CASSGSDRGNSPLHF
-,TRBJ1-4,-,TRBV28,TGTGCCAGCGGCTCGGGGGGGGCAACTAATGAAAAACTGTTTTTT,CASGSGGATNEKLFF
few,TRBJ1-1,-,TRBV5-1,TGCGCCAGCAGCTTACAGGGATCGAACACTGAAGCTTTCTTT,CASSLQGSNTEAFF
many,TRBJ2-7,TRBD1,TRBV10-3,TGTGCCATCAGTGAGTCGACAGGGCCCTACGAGCAGTACTTC,CAISESTGPYEQYF
few,TRBJ2-7,TRBD1,TRBV15,TGTGCCACCAGCAGGACGAAGGGACAGCCTAGAACCTACGAGCAGTACTTC,CATSRTKGQPRTYEQYF
-,TRBJ1-2,TRBD1,TRBV29-1,TGCAGCATCACGGGGACAGACGAGTCTGGCTACACCTTC,CSITGTDESGYTF
-,TRBJ1-5,-,TRBV20-1,TGCAGTGCCACTCCCCCAGGGACAATAGGCAATCAGCCCCAGCATTTT,CSATPPGTIGNQPQHF
many,TRBJ2-1,TRBD2,TRBV6-5,TGTGCCAGCAGTTACTTGGGGACTAGCGGGGGAGATGAGCAGTTCTTC,CASSYLGTSGGDEQFF